The 32 T cell receptor beta chains below all came from one sample that was sequenced in a study of OX40 agonist ivuxolimab in advanced cancers. The method was immunoSEQ multiplex PCR; TCRdb's version includes in-frame clones alone and lacks a portion of them. The data contain roughly 13,000 clones, 80% to 95% of them singletons. The sample was CD4+ or CD8+ T cells sorted from blood, taken in a trial of the OX40 agonist ivuxolimab. The receptors were gathered from an adult with an advanced solid tumor such as melanoma, head and neck, liver or kidney cancer.

The chain carries TRBV19 and TRBJ1-1, with D uncertain. Germline V gene data show CDR1 as LNHDA and CDR2 as SQIVND (reference sequence). Trimming shortened V by 7 bases and J by 4 bases, and 7 bases separated the two germline ends. This CDR3 is built from 11 residues. This chain's CDR3 is CASMMGTEAFF. CDR3 nucleotide sequence: TGTGCCAGTATGATGGGCACTGAAGCTTTCTTT.

The genes are TRBV10-1 and TRBJ2-7; TRBD1 aligns across 7 bases. The CDR3 length is 13 residues. V shed 5 bases and J 6 bases; nucleotides not matched to a gene: 7. Germline V gene lookup returns CDR1 WNHNN and CDR2 SYGVQD (reference sequence). The DNA for the CDR3 is TGCGCCAGCAGTACCACAGGGGCTGGCGAGCAGTACTTC. Encoded protein: CASSTTGAGEQYF.

The CDR3 DNA is TGTGCCAGCAGCCCTCTCCCAGGACCCTACGAGCAGTACTTC. Its protein is CASSPLPGPYEQYF. The chain links TRBV7-2 to TRBJ2-7; D ambiguous. Per the germline V gene, CDR1 is SGHTA and CDR2 is FQGNSA. This CDR3 comprises 14 residues. Trimming stripped 5 bases from V and 2 bases from J, with 13 bases between.

This chain links TRBV9 with TRBJ1-4; the D gene is possibly TRBD1 (5 bases). CDR1 is SGDLS and CDR2 is YYNGEE in the germline V gene. Trimming left V 2 bases short and J 0 bases short, with 8 bases between. This CDR3 has 15 residues. DNA for the CDR3: TGTGCCAGCAGCGTGGGGGAGGCAACTAATGAAAAACTGTTTTTT. It codes for CASSVGEATNEKLFF.

The J gene is TRBJ2-3, the V gene TRBV7-6; D may be TRBD2 (5 bases). The CDR3 is 17 amino acids. Trimming cost V 3 bases and J 2 bases, with 18 bases left between them. The germline V gene has CDR1 SGHVS and CDR2 FNYEAQ. CDR3 region: CASSFLGERSLTDTQYF. The CDR3 region has the DNA TGTGCCAGCAGCTTCCTTGGGGAGCGGTCTCTCACAGATACGCAGTATTTT. Full variable domain (missing parts from reference TRBV7-6 and TRBJ2-3): GAGVSQSPRYKVTKRGQDVALRCDPISGHVSLYWYRQALGQGPEFLTYFNYEAQQDKSGLPNDRFSAERPEGSISTLTIQRTEQRDSAMYRCASSFLGERSLTDTQYFGPGTRLTVL.

The V gene is TRBV4-1, the J gene TRBJ2-3; D is perhaps TRBD1 or TRBD2 (5 bases each). V was pared by 1 base and J by 1 base, with 12 bases between. The germline gives CDR1 MGHRA, CDR2 YSYEKL. This CDR3 region has 16 residues. CDR3 amino acids: CASSQVSRGRTDTQYF. CDR3 bases: TGCGCCAGCAGCCAAGTGTCCCGGGGCCGCACAGATACGCAGTATTTT.

The chain employs TRBV6-6 and TRBJ2-1; D gene unclear. The CDR3 covers 15 residues. Trimming removed 5 bases from V and 2 bases from J, with 13 bases in between. Germline-derived CDR1 and CDR2 are MNHNY and SVGAGI (reference sequence). CDR3 nucleotides: TGTGCCAGCAGTACCAGCGTATATGCCTACAATGAGCAGTTCTTC. Residues: CASSTSVYAYNEQFF.

J is TRBJ2-5 and V is TRBV7-6; D remains unclear. CDR3 length equals 15 residues. V was cut by 4 bases and J by 3 bases, with 15 bases left in between. Germline V CDR1 and CDR2: SGHVS, FNYEAQ. DNA for the CDR3: TGTGCCAGCAGCTCTTACTCGGCCCTTAAAGAGACCCAGTACTTC. Encoded protein: CASSSYSALKETQYF.

This sequence joins TRBV13 and TRBJ2-7; TRBD2 matches 7 bases. Germline V gene sequence: CDR1 PRHDT, CDR2 FYEKMQ (reference sequence). The CDR3 sequence is 14 residues long. Trimming removed 5 bases from V and 4 bases from J; junction bases left unmatched: 8. CDR3 bases: TGTGCCAGCAGCCCCAAGCGGGGTGCTTACGAGCAGTACTTC. Amino acid sequence: CASSPKRGAYEQYF.

V and J are TRBV4-3 and TRBJ2-1; TRBD2 is a possible D gene (5 bases). Germline V CDR1 and CDR2: LGHNA, YSLEER. V was clipped by 0 bases and J by 7 bases, with 16 bases between them. This CDR3 contains 16 residues. The CDR3 nucleotides read TGCGCCAGCAGCCAAGATTACGGGGAGTTTGGTAATGAGCAGTTCTTC. Protein sequence: CASSQDYGEFGNEQFF.

The gene calls are TRBV27 and TRBJ1-1; D unresolved. The CDR3 sequence is 13 residues long. The V gene lost 3 bases and the J gene lost 1 base, with 6 bases spanning the gap. In germline, CDR1 is MNHEY, CDR2 SMNVEV (reference sequence). CDR3 protein: CASSFGPNTEAFF. The CDR3 DNA reads as TGTGCCAGCAGTTTTGGGCCGAACACTGAAGCTTTCTTT.

The sample holds a few counts of this clone. DNA for the CDR3: TGTGCCAGCAGCGGCTCGGACCCCCTCACTACCTTC. Translating it yields CASSGSDPLTTF. The chain joins TRBV9 to TRBJ1-2; D unresolved. The ends were cut back, 3 bases at V and 14 bases at J, with 17 bases in the middle. CDR1 and CDR2 (germline): SGDLS, YYNGEE. The CDR3 extends over 12 amino acids.

The CDR3 spells CASSESTSFYGYTF. Here the CDR3 DNA reads TGCGCCAGCAGTGAGTCGACCAGCTTTTATGGCTACACCTTC. The chain uses TRBV10-2 and TRBJ1-2; D is uncertain. The length of the CDR3 is 14 residues. Germline V gives CDR1 WSHSY, CDR2 SAAADI. Trimming stripped 0 bases from V and 5 bases from J, with 10 bases between.

This rearrangement joins TRBV4-2 to TRBJ1-4, with no clear D. There are 16 residues in the CDR3. V was pared by 6 bases and J by 2 bases, with 16 bases between. Germline V gene data show CDR1 as LGHNA and CDR2 as YNFKEQ. The CDR3 DNA is TGTGCCAGCAGAGAACAGACGAGGTCGACTAATGAAAAACTGTTTTTT. Residues: CASREQTRSTNEKLFF.

The chain recombines TRBV19 with TRBJ2-1, with 9 bases that match TRBD2. CDR1 and CDR2 from the germline V gene are LNHDA and SQIVND (reference sequence). The CDR3 sequence is 16 residues long. V was pared by 3 bases and J by 2 bases, with 5 bases of the junction left unmatched. The CDR3 nucleotides read TGTGCCAGTAGTATTGGGGGCGGGAGGGCCTACAATGAGCAGTTCTTC. Amino acids: CASSIGGGRAYNEQFF.

J is TRBJ2-1 and V is TRBV5-4; no clear D gene. The germline V gene has CDR1 SGHNT and CDR2 YYREEE (reference sequence). There are 12 residues in the CDR3. Trimming cost V 1 base and J 9 bases, with 8 bases left between them. The CDR3 protein is CASSLMDVEQFF. CDR3 sequence (DNA): TGTGCCAGCAGCTTGATGGATGTTGAGCAGTTCTTC.

The chain joins TRBV4-3 to TRBJ2-7, with no clear D. The germline gives CDR1 LGHNA, CDR2 YSLEER. Between the trimmed V and J ends, which lost 1 base and 2 bases, there was a span of 12 bases. The CDR3 extends over 15 amino acids. DNA of the CDR3: TGCGCCAGCAGCCAAGGAATTTCCCCAACCTACGAGCAGTACTTC. Encoded protein: CASSQGISPTYEQYF.

The chain links TRBV6-5 to TRBJ2-7, with D perhaps TRBD2 (6 bases). CDR3 length: 13 amino acids. Trimming stripped 2 bases from V and 2 bases from J, with 7 bases between. CDR1 and CDR2 (germline): MNHEY, SVGAGI. CDR3 bases: TGTGCCAGCAGTTACGGAGGGCCCTACGAGCAGTACTTC. It yields the protein CASSYGGPYEQYF.

The V call is TRBV19, the J call TRBJ2-7; D gene uncertain. The CDR3 spans 13 residues. Trimming took 3 bases from V and 5 from J, leaving 11 bases between them. Germline loops: CDR1 LNHDA, CDR2 SQIVND (reference sequence). The CDR3 nucleotides are TGTGCCAGTAGTATCTTTCTGGGCGACGAGCAGTACTTC. Protein: CASSIFLGDEQYF.

The rearrangement joins TRBV4-3 to TRBJ1-2; D gene unclear. The ends were cut back, 3 bases at V and 13 bases at J, with 18 bases in the middle. Germline CDR1 and CDR2: LGHNA and YSLEER. The CDR3 sequence is 13 residues long. The CDR3 DNA sequence: TGCGCCAGCAGCCATGAAAGGGAGGGCTTCTGCACCTTC. Translation: CASSHEREGFCTF.

The chain recombines TRBV11-3 with TRBJ2-7; D unclear. CDR3 length equals 13 residues. CDR1 and CDR2 (germline): SGHNT, YENEEA. Trimming stripped 6 bases from V and 2 bases from J, with 11 bases between. CDR3 bases: TGTGCCAGCAGTTCGCCGGTGCCCTACGAGCAGTACTTC. Translation: CASSSPVPYEQYF. Based on the CDR3 plus reference TRBV11-3 and TRBJ2-7, the full variable domain is EAGVVQSPRYKIIEKKQPVAFWCNPISGHNTLYWYLQNLGQGPELLIRYENEEAVDDSQLPKDRFSAERLKGVDSTLKIQPAELGDSAVYLCASSSPVPYEQYFGPGTRLTVT.

The chain couples TRBV30 to TRBJ2-7, with D tentatively TRBD1 or TRBD2 (6 bases each). Trimming stripped 0 bases from V and 4 bases from J, with 10 bases between. The CDR3 totals 13 residues. Germline values: CDR1 GTSNPN, CDR2 SVGIG (reference sequence). CDR3 amino acids: CAWSVGGGYEQYF. The CDR3 nucleotides read TGTGCCTGGAGTGTAGGAGGGGGGTACGAGCAGTACTTC.

The rearrangement joins TRBV5-4 to TRBJ1-1, with D possibly being TRBD1 (5 bases). The CDR3 sequence is 16 residues long. Trimming removed 0 bases at V and 3 bases at J, with 15 bases between. Germline V lookup: CDR1 SGHNT, CDR2 YYREEE (reference sequence). Written as DNA, the CDR3 is TGTGCCAGCAGCTTGGCCGGGATACAGGAATACACTGAAGCTTTCTTT. Protein: CASSLAGIQEYTEAFF. Variable domain in full (rest from reference TRBV5-4 and TRBJ1-1): ETGVTQSPTHLIKTRGQQVTLRCSSQSGHNTVSWYQQALGQGPQFIFQYYREEENGRGNFPPRFSGLQFPNYSSELNVNALELDDSALYLCASSLAGIQEYTEAFFGQGTRLTVV.

The rearrangement uses TRBV27 and TRBJ2-1; 10 bases are shared with TRBD2. V shed 3 bases and J 6 bases; nucleotides not matched to a gene: 5. CDR1 MNHEY and CDR2 SMNVEV come from the germline V gene (reference sequence). There are 15 residues in the CDR3. The CDR3 sequence: CASSFVAGGGNEQFF. CDR3 coding DNA: TGTGCCAGCAGTTTCGTAGCGGGAGGCGGCAATGAGCAGTTCTTC.

The chain joins TRBV9 to TRBJ2-3; 8 bases agree with TRBD2. V dropped 2 bases and J dropped 1; count of bases not matched to a gene: 6. There are 16 residues in the CDR3. Per germline, CDR1 SGDLS and CDR2 YYNGEE. The CDR3 nucleotides are TGTGCCAGCAGCGTGTCCACGGGGGGGGGCACAGATACGCAGTATTTT. It translates to CASSVSTGGGTDTQYF.

The rearrangement uses TRBV23-1 and TRBJ2-7; TRBD1 aligns across 11 bases. TRBV23-1 counts as an open reading frame of uncertain function. The CDR3 contains 17 residues. V lost 2 bases to trimming and J lost 0 bases; unmatched junction nucleotides: 6. CDR3 in DNA: TGCGCCAGCAGTCAAGACCGGACAGGGGGCCTCTCCTACGAGCAGTACTTC. Translating gives CASSQDRTGGLSYEQYF.

Only a few counts were recorded for this clone. CDR3 sequence reads: CASSLVSGPEQYF. The CDR3 DNA sequence: TGTGCCAGCAGCTTAGTGTCGGGGCCCGAGCAGTACTTC. This chain uses TRBV7-8 with TRBJ2-7; D tentatively reads TRBD1 or TRBD2 (5 bases each). Looked up from germline, CDR1 is SGHVS and CDR2 is FQNEAQ. The CDR3 sequence is 13 residues long. V shed 1 base and J shed 6 bases, with 10 bases lying between them. The whole variable domain, filled in from reference TRBV7-8 and TRBJ2-7, reads GAGVSQSPRYKVAKRGQDVALRCDPISGHVSLFWYQQALGQGPEFLTYFQNEAQLDKSGLPSDRFFAERPEGSVSTLKIQRTQQEDSAVYLCASSLVSGPEQYFGPGTRLTVT.

CDR3 coding DNA: TGTGCCAGCAGTGAAGCGGAGGAGGGGGCCTATGGCTACACCTTC. Amino acid sequence: CASSEAEEGAYGYTF. The chain recombines TRBV6-1 with TRBJ1-2; 7 bases fit TRBD1. The length of the CDR3 is 15 residues. CDR1 and CDR2 from the germline V gene are MNHNS and SASEGT. The V and J ends lost 0 bases and 4 bases, in that order; junction bases with no gene match: 5.

This clone was seen once. The rearrangement links TRBV5-4 to TRBJ1-6; no firm D call. This CDR3 is built from 16 residues. V was pared by 0 bases and J by 0 bases, with 7 bases between. Germline V gene data show CDR1 as SGHNT and CDR2 as YYREEE (reference sequence). CDR3 protein: CASSLGANSYNSPLHF. CDR3 nucleotide sequence: TGTGCCAGCAGCTTGGGTGCTAACTCCTATAATTCACCCCTCCACTTT.

This clone occurred once. In nucleotides, the CDR3 is TGTGCCAGCAGTCCTAGCGGGACAGTTGATGAGCAGTTCTTC. Protein product: CASSPSGTVDEQFF. V and J are TRBV6-4 and TRBJ2-1, with TRBD2 identical over 9 bases. Germline V gene lookup returns CDR1 MRHNA and CDR2 SNTAGT. V shed 5 bases and J 8 bases; nucleotides not matched to a gene: 7. The CDR3 extends over 14 amino acids.

The CDR3: CASSAVLGYSNQPQHF. In DNA form, the CDR3 reads TGTGCCAGCAGCGCGGTGCTGGGCTATAGCAATCAGCCCCAGCATTTT. This rearrangement joins TRBV2 to TRBJ1-5; no reliable D call. The V gene lost 6 bases and the J gene lost 0 bases, with 15 bases spanning the gap. The CDR3 totals 16 residues. CDR1 and CDR2 (germline): SNHLY, FYNNEI.

J is TRBJ1-1 and V is TRBV4-3, with D unresolved. This CDR3 has 15 amino acids. Trimming shortened V by 0 bases and J by 3 bases, and 11 bases separated the two germline ends. Germline V lookup: CDR1 LGHNA, CDR2 YSLEER. This CDR3 is CASSQDSSGDTEAFF. The CDR3 DNA reads as TGCGCCAGCAGCCAAGACAGCAGCGGGGACACTGAAGCTTTCTTT.